This T cell receptor beta chain was captured by sequencing in a study of technical replicates of blood from a few donors. The method was immunoSEQ multiplex PCR; TCRdb's version includes in-frame clones alone and lacks a portion of them. The sample lists tens of thousands of clones, over 95% seen once, with approximately 0.2% in the top ten. V lost 5 bases to trimming and J lost 5 bases, with 15 bases between them. The CDR3 is 14 residues long. Germline values: CDR1 MNHEY, CDR2 SVGAGI. The sequence was obtained from a human donor in good health. Specimen: T cells isolated from PBMCs. The V and J genes are TRBV6-5 and TRBJ1-1; D gene unclear. The CDR3 DNA reads TGTGCCAGCAGTCCGGTTTGGGAGGCGACTGAAGCTTTCTTT. Amino acid sequence: CASSPVWEATEAFF.